These 13 T cell receptor beta chains were all obtained from the same sample, sequenced in a study of T cells in tuberculosis. The table came from immunoSEQ multiplex PCR; TCRdb's copy has only in-frame clones and leaves some out. The repertoire holds about 29,000 clones, 90% to 95% seen once, with 4% to 5.5% in the top ten. Sequenced material: PBMCs. The receptors were sampled from a donor between 5 and 29 years old with latent tuberculosis or without tuberculosis infection.

The DNA for the CDR3 is TGCGCCAGCAGCTTGGCATTCCTCCTGACTAGCGGGAAGGCTGGTGAGCAGTTCTTC. Translation gives CASSLAFLLTSGKAGEQFF. The V call is TRBV5-1, the J call TRBJ2-1, with TRBD2 matching 11 bases. Germline-derived CDR1 and CDR2 are SGHRS and YFSETQ. V dropped 0 bases and J dropped 9; count of bases not matched to a gene: 17. CDR3 size: 19 residues.

The chain is built from TRBV5-6 and TRBJ2-1; 9 bases align to TRBD1. CDR3 length equals 15 residues. Germline V gives CDR1 SGHDT, CDR2 YYEEEE. With 4 bases clipped from V and 4 bases from J, the junction kept 6 bases outside the gene matches. The CDR3 DNA is TGTGCCAGCAGCGTCTACAGGGGGCAATACAATGAGCAGTTCTTC. This sequence encodes CASSVYRGQYNEQFF.

V usage is TRBV19 and J usage is TRBJ2-2, with D perhaps TRBD1 (5 bases). V lost 5 bases and J 5 bases, leaving 12 bases between the germline ends. CDR3 length: 14 amino acids. The germline V gene has CDR1 LNHDA and CDR2 SQIVND (reference sequence). CDR3 in DNA: TGTGCCAGTAGTGCCTGGGGCACTACCGGGGAGCTGTTTTTT. This gives the protein CASSAWGTTGELFF.

This chain links TRBV20-1 with TRBJ2-7; D remains unclear. Trimming stripped 6 bases from V and 4 bases from J, with 10 bases between. The germline gives CDR1 DFQATT, CDR2 SNEGSKA (reference sequence). There are 11 residues in the CDR3. For the CDR3, the DNA is TGCAGTGCATTAAAGACTTACGAGCAGTACTTC. It specifies CSALKTYEQYF.

The chain uses TRBV30 and TRBJ2-7, with TRBD2 matching over 12 bases. CDR1 is GTSNPN and CDR2 is SVGIG in the germline V gene (reference sequence). The CDR3 is 14 amino acids. After removal of 0 bases from V and 7 bases from J, the junction contained 4 bases not matched to a gene. Here the CDR3 reads CAWSVLAGGLEQYF. DNA for the CDR3: TGTGCCTGGAGTGTACTAGCGGGGGGCCTGGAGCAGTACTTC.

With respect to this clone: Other DNA sequences in this sample translate to the same CDR3. The rearrangement links TRBV27 to TRBJ2-1; 7 positions match TRBD2. Germline CDR1 is MNHEY and CDR2 is SMNVEV (reference sequence). V lost 2 bases and J lost 2; bases outside the gene matches: 0. The CDR3 runs to 14 residues. As DNA, the CDR3 is TGTGCCAGCAGTTTAGGGGGGGCCTACAATGAGCAGTTCTTC. Its translation: CASSLGGAYNEQFF.

The chain carries TRBV6-6 and TRBJ1-4; unclear D gene. V lost 2 bases and J 5 bases, leaving 9 bases between the germline ends. Germline CDR1 MNHNY, CDR2 SVGAGI (reference sequence). The CDR3 spans 14 residues. The CDR3 spells CASSYPRRNEKLFF. The CDR3 DNA sequence: TGTGCCAGCAGTTACCCCCGTCGGAATGAAAAACTGTTTTTT.

The rearrangement uses TRBV29-1 and TRBJ1-2; TRBD1 aligns across 7 bases. Germline CDR1 and CDR2: SQVTM and ANQGSEA. The ends lost 7 bases at V and 6 bases at J; junction bases unmatched: 5. The CDR3 totals 11 residues. The DNA for the CDR3 is TGCAGCGCCGGACAGGATGATGGCTACACCTTC. It yields the protein CSAGQDDGYTF.

This sequence joins TRBV6-4 and TRBJ2-1, with 14 bases identical to TRBD2. Germline V lookup: CDR1 MRHNA, CDR2 SNTAGT. The CDR3 is 15 amino acids. The V and J ends lost 2 bases and 6 bases, in that order; junction bases with no gene match: 0. The CDR3 DNA reads as TGTGCCAGCAGTGACGGGACTAGCGGGGGCAATGAGCAGTTCTTC. This sequence encodes CASSDGTSGGNEQFF.

CDR3 sequence: CASSLDQTGELFF. In DNA, the CDR3 is TGCGCCAGCAGCTTGGATCAGACCGGGGAGCTGTTTTTT. V and J are TRBV5-1 and TRBJ2-2; D is ambiguous. This CDR3 has 13 amino acids. Per germline, CDR1 SGHRS and CDR2 YFSETQ. Trimming took off 0 bases at V and 5 bases at J, with 5 bases between the two ends.

CDR3 DNA sequence: TGTGCCAGCAGTGACTCAAGGGGCTTGGAGCAGTTCTTC. Translation gives CASSDSRGLEQFF. The chain employs TRBV6-4 and TRBJ2-1; possibly TRBD1 for D (5 bases). CDR1 and CDR2 (germline): MRHNA, SNTAGT. The CDR3 length is 13 residues. V lost 0 bases, J lost 10 bases, and 10 bases lay in between.

This chain links TRBV29-1 with TRBJ1-2; 9 bases are shared with TRBD1. The CDR3 is 12 residues long. Germline V gives CDR1 SQVTM, CDR2 ANQGSEA. V lost 5 bases, J lost 5 bases, and 3 bases stayed unmatched. The CDR3 reads CSVTDRGYGYTF. CDR3 nucleotides: TGCAGCGTTACGGACAGGGGATATGGCTACACCTTC.

The rearrangement uses TRBV7-9 and TRBJ1-1, with D uncertain. V lost 1 base and J lost 8, with 8 bases in between. The CDR3 is 12 amino acids. Germline V gene data show CDR1 as SEHNR and CDR2 as FQNEAQ (reference sequence). CDR3 protein: CASSLVTREAFF. In DNA form, the CDR3 reads TGTGCCAGCAGCTTAGTTACGAGAGAAGCTTTCTTT.